A selection of T cell receptor beta chains follows, all from one sample in a study of T cells in Graves' hyperthyroidism and ophthalmopathy. TCRdb ran MiXCR on the multiplex PCR reads and lists one entry per CDR3 protein. The sample has about 740,000 distinct CDR3 sequences, approximately 15% seen once. Material: blood. These receptors came from a woman aged 18-29 years with Graves' hyperthyroidism. Both conserved end residues are part of each CDR3. Fields, in order: CDR3 protein, V gene.

CDR3 protein: CASSYRSAGELFF; V gene: TRBV5-1
CDR3 protein: CASSQDAARMVRDTQYF; V gene: TRBV3-1
CDR3 protein: CASSMSGWGYTYEQYF; V gene: TRBV14
CDR3 protein: CASSPVGLVNEQFF; V gene: TRBV19
CDR3 protein: CSVTGVEETQYF; V gene: TRBV29-1
CDR3 protein: CASSPGTEYYGYTF; V gene: TRBV18
CDR3 protein: CAWSVRAPYEQYF; V gene: TRBV30
CDR3 protein: CASRGGVTEAFF; V gene: TRBV7-9
CDR3 protein: CASSTPWSQETQYF; V gene: TRBV19
CDR3 protein: CASSYPQRGTDTQYF; V gene: TRBV6-1
CDR3 protein: CAWSGIRQGVTQYF; V gene: TRBV30
CDR3 protein: CASSESVGGKLFF; V gene: TRBV10-2
CDR3 protein: CASSYSEIRTEAFF; V gene: TRBV6-2/TRBV6-3
CDR3 protein: CASSRGRINYGYTF; V gene: TRBV4-1
CDR3 protein: CASSVSQGALNTEAFF; V gene: TRBV7-9
CDR3 protein: CASSPAWKGPVSNQPQHF; V gene: TRBV19
CDR3 protein: CASKQDNTGELFF; V gene: TRBV6-1
CDR3 protein: CAISESSAGDTQYF; V gene: TRBV10-3
CDR3 protein: CASSSHVNTEAFF; V gene: TRBV12-3/TRBV12-4
CDR3 protein: CASSLSLGTPQGTQYF; V gene: TRBV3-1
CDR3 protein: CAWSQGNTDTQYF; V gene: TRBV30
CDR3 protein: CSAEWTGVNEQFF; V gene: TRBV20-1
CDR3 protein: CASSQMTGSRDEQYF; V gene: TRBV18
CDR3 protein: CASSFLGIYEQYF; V gene: TRBV28
CDR3 protein: CASSDGTGRYGSNQPQHF; V gene: TRBV2
CDR3 protein: CASTWVVAGAVTGELFF; V gene: TRBV19
CDR3 protein: CASSISGRTEAFF; V gene: TRBV19
CDR3 protein: CASSLVWLNTGELFF; V gene: TRBV12-3/TRBV12-4
CDR3 protein: CASSPSRGRSSNEQLF; V gene: TRBV18
CDR3 protein: CSARQGGAYEQYF; V gene: TRBV20-1
CDR3 protein: CASSFISGRPNTGELFF; V gene: TRBV12-3/TRBV12-4
CDR3 protein: CASSLAQVGLATQYF; V gene: TRBV5-5
CDR3 protein: CASGLVLGRSYNEQFF; V gene: TRBV12-5
CDR3 protein: CASSALAGRSLFF; V gene: TRBV9
CDR3 protein: CASSLGGGTFQETQYF; V gene: TRBV5-1
CDR3 protein: CASNHASPYEQYF; V gene: TRBV6-2/TRBV6-3
CDR3 protein: CASSIQAGGGYNEQFF; V gene: TRBV11-2
CDR3 protein: CSVERWTEDTQYF; V gene: TRBV29-1
CDR3 protein: CASSLGGSMNTEAFF; V gene: TRBV27
CDR3 protein: CASSQVGQNNEKLFF; V gene: TRBV4-1
CDR3 protein: CASSVAVGGTYNEQFF; V gene: TRBV9
CDR3 protein: CSARNRTEAFF; V gene: TRBV20-1
CDR3 protein: CASSLLADPQNEQFF; V gene: TRBV7-9
CDR3 protein: CASSLGKDRIAEKLFF; V gene: TRBV5-1
CDR3 protein: CASEYEKLFF; V gene: TRBV27
CDR3 protein: CASSLDLKRETQYF; V gene: TRBV5-4
CDR3 protein: CASSLWYRDSTNYGYTF; V gene: TRBV28
CDR3 protein: CASSRRGTGIVDEQFF; V gene: TRBV3-1
CDR3 protein: CASSPSLGDSYNEQFF; V gene: TRBV7-9
CDR3 protein: CSAGGVSYEQYF; V gene: TRBV20-1
CDR3 protein: CASSRVGGKNIQYF; V gene: TRBV4-1
CDR3 protein: CASDQDRALGYTF; V gene: TRBV7-9
CDR3 protein: CASSEWTGSYEQYF; V gene: TRBV6-1
CDR3 protein: CASSSGLARLPYNEQFF; V gene: TRBV6-2/TRBV6-3